Presented here are 26 T cell receptor beta chains from one specimen sequenced in a study of shared clonotypes between healthy human individuals. Method: immunoSEQ multiplex PCR; TCRdb's copy keeps in-frame clones and lacks some. This table holds under 650,000 clones, around 96% found once. The sample was naive CD4+ T cells sorted from blood. As for subset: CD45RA+ positively selected. These receptors all come from a woman younger than 45 in good health.

DNA for the CDR3: TGTGCCAGCAGCGGACGACAGGGGGATGAAAAACTGTTTTTT. Its translation is CASSGRQGDEKLFF. V gene TRBV9 combines with J gene TRBJ1-4; 9 bases fit TRBD1. From germline, CDR1 is SGDLS and CDR2 YYNGEE. The CDR3 runs to 14 residues. V lost 3 bases to trimming and J lost 6 bases; unmatched junction nucleotides: 3.

The rearrangement joins TRBV10-2 to TRBJ1-1; the D gene is possibly TRBD1 (6 bases). CDR1 is WSHSY and CDR2 is SAAADI in the germline V gene. The CDR3 covers 14 residues. The V end lost 6 bases, the J end lost 1 base, and 12 bases lay between the germline ends. The CDR3 region has the DNA TGCGCCAGCAGAGACAGGACCGGGAACACTGAAGCTTTCTTT. This codes for CASRDRTGNTEAFF.

The chain combines TRBV6-5 with TRBJ2-7; D gene unclear. CDR1 and CDR2 from the germline V gene are MNHEY and SVGAGI. Trimming stripped 3 bases from V and 3 bases from J, with 3 bases between. The CDR3 has 11 amino acids. CDR3 sequence reads: CASSYRYEQYF. In DNA, the CDR3 is TGTGCCAGCAGTTATCGCTACGAGCAGTACTTC.

The chain uses TRBV20-1 and TRBJ2-5, with D unclear. The J call may be mistaken, given a closer DNA end match to TRBJ2-7. Germline CDR1 is DFQATT and CDR2 is SNEGSKA (reference sequence). This CDR3 comprises 11 residues. As DNA, the CDR3 is TGCAGTGCTAACAGAAAATACGAGCAGTACTTC. It is translated as CSANRKYEQYF.

The chain uses TRBV10-1 and TRBJ2-3; no clear D gene. Trimming took off 10 bases at V and 0 bases at J, with 11 bases between the two ends. Germline V gene lookup returns CDR1 WNHNN and CDR2 SYGVQD (reference sequence). This CDR3 is 13 amino acids long. The CDR3 coding sequence is TGCGCCACTCAGAAGACTAGCACAGATACGCAGTATTTT. Its translation is CATQKTSTDTQYF.

The chain has TRBV5-4 and TRBJ2-5; 12 bases match TRBD2. Germline V CDR1 and CDR2: SGHNT, YYREEE (reference sequence). CDR3 length: 14 residues. Losses at the gene ends were 6 bases for V and 5 bases for J; bases not matched to a gene: 5. CDR3 in DNA: TGTGCCAGCACCCCTAGCGGGAGGGGTGAGACCCAGTACTTC. It is translated as CASTPSGRGETQYF.

Only one count was recorded for this clone. The rearrangement links TRBV4-1 to TRBJ2-1; 9 bases are shared with TRBD2. The V and J ends lost 3 bases and 6 bases, in that order; junction bases with no gene match: 18. The CDR3 runs to 19 residues. Germline CDR1 MGHRA, CDR2 YSYEKL. DNA of the CDR3: TGCGCCAGCAGCCAGCCGTTATTTAAAGGGCTAGCGGGACTCAATGAGCAGTTCTTC. Encoded protein: CASSQPLFKGLAGLNEQFF.

This chain connects TRBV9 to TRBJ1-4; weak D call: TRBD1 (5 bases). Germline V lookup: CDR1 SGDLS, CDR2 YYNGEE. The CDR3 sequence is 13 residues long. V gave up 4 bases and J gave up 8 bases, with 12 bases separating them. CDR3 DNA: TGTGCCAGCAGCCCGGGTGGGGGGGAAAAACTGTTTTTT. It is translated as CASSPGGGEKLFF. Complete variable domain (other parts from reference TRBV9 and TRBJ1-4): DSGVTQTPKHLITATGQRVTLRCSPRSGDLSVYWYQQSLDQGLQFLIQYYNGEERAKGNILERFSAQQFPDLHSELNLSSLELGDSALYFCASSPGGGEKLFFGSGTQLSVL.

The chain has TRBV6-5 and TRBJ2-5; weak D call: TRBD2 (5 bases). The V gene lost 6 bases and the J gene lost 4 bases, with 15 bases spanning the gap. Germline lookup yields CDR1 MNHEY and CDR2 SVGAGI. This CDR3 has 14 residues. The CDR3: CASRIGLAGETQYF. CDR3 nucleotide sequence: TGTGCCAGCAGGATTGGCTTGGCGGGAGAGACCCAGTACTTC.

This clone was recorded a few times. The V and J genes are TRBV5-1 and TRBJ1-1; perhaps TRBD1 as D (5 bases). The V gene's germline CDR1 is SGHRS and CDR2 YFSETQ. The CDR3 contains 15 residues. V shed 0 bases and J shed 4 bases, with 13 bases lying between them. The CDR3 nucleotides read TGCGCCAGCAGCTTGGGACAGTCGGTTGGCACTGAAGCTTTCTTT. Translating it yields CASSLGQSVGTEAFF.

The V and J genes are TRBV6-5 and TRBJ2-7; D is uncertain. The CDR3 runs to 15 residues. The germline CDR1 and CDR2 sequences are MNHEY and SVGAGI. Trimming took off 6 bases at V and 2 bases at J, with 17 bases between the two ends. CDR3 DNA sequence: TGTGCCAGCAGCTGGACCCCGGCGGCGCCCTACGAGCAGTACTTC. Translation: CASSWTPAAPYEQYF.

CDR3 in amino acids: CASSLQGAEFTYEQYF. The CDR3 DNA follows: TGTGCCAGCTCATTACAGGGGGCGGAATTCACCTACGAGCAGTACTTC. The chain recombines TRBV18 with TRBJ2-7, with 9 bases fitting TRBD1. Looked up from germline, CDR1 is KGHSH and CDR2 is LQKENI. This CDR3 spans 16 amino acids. Trimming took 5 bases from V and 2 from J; bases not matched to a gene: 10. The whole variable domain, filled in from reference TRBV18 and TRBJ2-7, reads NAGVMQNPRHLVRRRGQEARLRCSPMKGHSHVYWYRQLPEEGLKFMVYLQKENIIDESGMPKERFSAEFPKEGPSILRIQQVVRGDSAAYFCASSLQGAEFTYEQYFGPGTRLTVT.

The chain is built from TRBV6-4 and TRBJ2-1; D may match TRBD1 or TRBD2 (6 bases each). The CDR3 contains 12 residues. CDR1 and CDR2 (germline): MRHNA, SNTAGT. CDR3 bases: TGTACCGAGCTCCCAGGGGAGGATGAGCAGTTCTTC. This translates into CTELPGEDEQFF.

This clone was recorded only once. The V gene is TRBV6-1, the J gene TRBJ2-5; the match to TRBD2 covers 11 bases. CDR1 is MNHNS and CDR2 is SASEGT in the germline V gene. There are 15 residues in the CDR3. The trim removed 2 bases at V and 2 bases at J, leaving 1 base unmatched. DNA of the CDR3: TGTGCCAGCAGTGAAACTAGCGGGGGACAAGAGACCCAGTACTTC. Its protein is CASSETSGGQETQYF.

This rearrangement joins TRBV28 to TRBJ1-5; possibly TRBD1 for D (6 bases). Germline V gene data show CDR1 as MDHEN and CDR2 as SYDVKM. This CDR3 has 14 residues. V lost 2 bases, J lost 7 bases, and 12 bases lay in between. The DNA of the CDR3 is TGTGCCAGCAGTTTAGGGGGCGCGGGCCAGCCCCAGCATTTT. Residues: CASSLGGAGQPQHF.

The chain joins TRBV9 to TRBJ1-1; D unresolved. CDR1 SGDLS and CDR2 YYNGEE come from the germline V gene. This CDR3 has 14 amino acids. V lost 4 bases, J lost 1 base, and 11 bases lay in between. CDR3 coding DNA: TGTGCCAGCAGCAGGGTTACCCAGAACACTGAAGCTTTCTTT. This codes for CASSRVTQNTEAFF. The full variable domain, completed using reference TRBV9 and TRBJ1-1, is DSGVTQTPKHLITATGQRVTLRCSPRSGDLSVYWYQQSLDQGLQFLIQYYNGEERAKGNILERFSAQQFPDLHSELNLSSLELGDSALYFCASSRVTQNTEAFFGQGTRLTVV.

DNA of the CDR3: TGTGCCATCAGTGAGTCAGACAGGCATCGGGGCTACACCTTC. Its translation is CAISESDRHRGYTF. The chain employs TRBV10-3 and TRBJ1-2, with a tentative D call TRBD1 (6 bases). The V end lost 0 bases, the J end lost 8 bases, and 13 bases lay between the germline ends. The CDR3 has 14 amino acids. Germline CDR1 and CDR2: ENHRY and SYGVKD.

This clone was picked up one time. The chain combines TRBV28 with TRBJ2-5; D is uncertain. Near its end, the DNA agrees better with TRBJ2-7, so the J call may be wrong. From germline, CDR1 is MDHEN and CDR2 SYDVKM. The CDR3 is 12 amino acids. The DNA for the CDR3 is TGTGCCAGCGGAAGGGACTCCTACGAGCAGTACTTC. This codes for CASGRDSYEQYF.

In its sample, this clone was seen a few times. The chain employs TRBV5-1 and TRBJ2-7; possibly TRBD2 for D (7 bases). Trimming stripped 0 bases from V and 4 bases from J, with 17 bases between. The CDR3 sequence is 16 residues long. Germline-derived CDR1 and CDR2 are SGHRS and YFSETQ. The CDR3 is CASSLAPTGGQYEQYF. The CDR3 nucleotides are TGCGCCAGCAGCTTGGCACCCACCGGGGGGCAATACGAGCAGTACTTC. Supplemented by reference TRBV5-1 and TRBJ2-7, the full variable domain reads KAGVTQTPRYLIKTRGQQVTLSCSPISGHRSVSWYQQTPGQGLQFLFEYFSETQRNKGNFPGRFSGRQFSNSRSEMNVSTLELGDSALYLCASSLAPTGGQYEQYFGPGTRLTVT.

The V and J genes are TRBV19 and TRBJ2-5; the D gene is possibly TRBD1 (5 bases). The V gene's germline CDR1 is LNHDA and CDR2 SQIVND (reference sequence). Trimming cost V 5 bases and J 1 base, with 8 bases left between them. This CDR3 spans 13 amino acids. CDR3 in DNA: TGTGCCAGTAGTCGACAGTTCCAAGAGACCCAGTACTTC. Translation: CASSRQFQETQYF.

The chain links TRBV10-2 to TRBJ1-5; 10 bases align to TRBD1. J gave up 7 bases and V 6 bases, and 12 bases lay outside the gene matches. The germline gives CDR1 WSHSY, CDR2 SAAADI. The CDR3 has 16 residues. CDR3 in DNA: TGCGCCAGCAGCCGGAAGGGGGGACAGGGGCAACAGCCCCAGCATTTT. Protein product: CASSRKGGQGQQPQHF.

This chain links TRBV30 with TRBJ1-5; D gene uncertain. Trimming took 0 bases from V and 4 from J, leaving 7 bases between them. The CDR3 covers 13 residues. Looked up from germline, CDR1 is GTSNPN and CDR2 is SVGIG (reference sequence). The CDR3 DNA sequence: TGTGCCTGGAGTGTCGGTCCAAATCAGCCCCAGCATTTT. As protein: CAWSVGPNQPQHF.

The V and J genes are TRBV6-1 and TRBJ2-3; no definite D call. Trimming cost V 7 bases and J 0 bases, with 11 bases left between them. Germline V gene lookup returns CDR1 MNHNS and CDR2 SASEGT. CDR3 length: 14 amino acids. The CDR3: CASKLKTSTDTQYF. CDR3 coding DNA: TGTGCCAGCAAACTCAAAACGAGCACAGATACGCAGTATTTT.

The chain carries TRBV18 and TRBJ1-3, with 7 bases that match TRBD1. This CDR3 is built from 17 residues. The germline V gene encodes CDR1 KGHSH and CDR2 LQKENI. The trim removed 3 bases at V and 0 bases at J, leaving 8 bases unmatched. The CDR3 coding sequence is TGTGCCAGCTCACCCCGGGACAGATATCTCTCTGGAAACACCATATATTTT. Translating it yields CASSPRDRYLSGNTIYF.

This chain connects TRBV2 to TRBJ1-4; a possible D gene is TRBD1 (6 bases). Trimming removed 6 bases at V and 0 bases at J, with 11 bases between. In germline, CDR1 is SNHLY, CDR2 FYNNEI. The CDR3 contains 15 residues. The CDR3 DNA reads TGTGCCAGCAGGGACAGTCCTGCAACTAATGAAAAACTGTTTTTT. Its translation: CASRDSPATNEKLFF. Full variable domain (rest looked up from reference TRBV2 and TRBJ1-4): EPEVTQTPSHQVTQMGQEVILRCVPISNHLYFYWYRQILGQKVEFLVSFYNNEISEKSEIFDDQFSVERPDGSNFTLKIRSTKLEDSAMYFCASRDSPATNEKLFFGSGTQLSVL.

The gene calls are TRBV6-5 and TRBJ1-1; D might be TRBD1 (5 bases). This CDR3 has 14 residues. From germline, CDR1 is MNHEY and CDR2 SVGAGI. Trimming stripped 5 bases from V and 3 bases from J, with 13 bases between. This chain's CDR3 is CASSAAIGDTEAFF. DNA for the CDR3: TGTGCCAGCAGTGCCGCCATAGGGGACACTGAAGCTTTCTTT.